The following is a T cell receptor (beta chain) sequence with its context. There is no known antigen for this receptor. No base-level quality is on record; no much larger clone is a single base apart. The cohort was made up of around 720 healthy bone marrow donors. Cohort members were all nominally healthy when sampled, although unrecorded immune exposures were likely present. The donor tested CMV seronegative and was one of the 352 seronegative cohort members. A peripheral blood sample was provided by each donor, and peripheral blood mononuclear cells were used for TCR beta sequencing. Genomic DNA was extracted from the blood cell samples with the Qiagen DNeasy Blood Extraction Kit. Libraries came from the immunoSEQ multiplex PCR assay. A mixture of 60 forward primers for TCR Vbeta segments and 13 reverse primers for TCR Jbeta segments was used in the multiplex PCR. The CDR3 region of rearranged TCR beta genes was amplified from genomic DNA with a multiplex PCR assay. Amplified TCR beta libraries were sequenced as 87-base-pair reads on the Illumina HiSeq System. Per the authors' processing: A later analysis counted approximately 76 million unique TCR beta chains across the 666 repertoires, and roughly 11 million of these chains were shared by at least two donors. Raw reads were error-corrected and collapsed into unique sequences with a nearest-neighbor algorithm that merged closely related sequences to remove PCR and sequencing errors. CDR3 sequences were aligned to IMGT reference sequences to assign V, D and J gene segments. Each retained sequence needed at least a six-nucleotide match to both a V gene segment and a J gene segment. Rearrangements were classified as productive when the CDR3 lacked stop codons and remained in frame with V and J, and all other rearrangements were classified as non-productive. CDR3 was defined according to IMGT convention as the region running from the second conserved V-encoded cysteine to the conserved J-encoded phenylalanine. The earlier analysis of 500 to 750 of the donors excluded any sequence lacking an unambiguous match to a single V gene segment. An earlier analysis of just under 600 of the donors called V segments functional above 56.7% productive rearrangements and segregating when the between-donor standard deviation exceeded 5%. To diagnose cytomegalovirus status from the catalog of TCR beta chain sequences, a statistical classification framework was built. In a later analysis, TCR nucleotide sequences were compared against IMGT/GENE-DB human TR gene sequences so that V and J genes could be assigned. The TCRdist pipeline was used in a later analysis to assign CDR3 sequences and most-parsimonious VDJ recombination scenarios. In a later analysis, every TCR beta chain was defined by the combination of its CDR3 amino acid sequence and its V-gene family, and reads without a unique V-gene family were dropped. To address suspected cross-contamination and a sequencing artifact, a later analysis removed around 590 highly shared, low-generation-probability nucleotide sequences. A later analysis calculated a clonal expansion index for each public chain from normalized within-repertoire ranks of inferred template counts. A later analysis computed generation probabilities with a VDJ recombination model fitted to out-of-frame rearrangements, and checked the results against IGoR. In a later analysis, TCR-TCR, TCR-HLA and TCR-CMV co-occurrence was scored with hypergeometric tests, and a repertoire-size bias correction was applied to TCR pairs. In a later analysis, false discovery rates were estimated by permuting HLA or CMV assignments 20 times. In a later analysis, co-occurring TCRs were grouped using DBSCAN, with TCRdist sequence similarity added in when clustering inside HLA-allele-positive subsets. Co-occurrence clustering excluded repertoires with fewer than 30,000 or more than 120,000 public chains, plus five with anomalous nucleotide sharing. TCRdb retrieved this table from immuneACCESS and kept in-frame rearrangements only. Not all clones are present; in checked studies, unresolved V genes account for under half, and no reason is known for the remainder. Clone size and V and J calls were adopted from that table, with D and trimming inferred from the DNA. The sample yields about 140,000 clones; 70% were counted once. Together, the top ten hold 1.5% to 2% of the sample.

This specimen belongs to a study of cytomegalovirus exposure and HLA in healthy donors (dated by TCRdb to 2017 to 2019). The study in broad terms: In an earlier analysis of roughly 500 of the donors, approximately 260 Gb of sequence data and 90 million to 120 million unique TCR beta sequences from 180 million or so T cells were reported. On average, about 200,000 unique TCR beta nucleotide sequences were sequenced per donor among 398 genotyped donors of the cohort, with about 19% of those sequences being non-productive. An early release covering 550 to 650 HLA-typed donors comprised about 310 gigabases of sequencing data and about 90 million unique TCR sequences. In addition to the first cohort of roughly 700 subjects, a separate validation cohort of 120 different subjects was used. An earlier analysis of 587 of the donors applied high-throughput TCR beta sequencing to assess whether each TCR beta V gene segment acted as functional or pseudogenic. A later analysis re-examined previously published TCR beta repertoires from just over 650 donors and added high-resolution HLA genotyping to investigate patterns of TCR occurrence. About five DR-DQ haplotypes were treated as single units for association and clustering because of strong linkage in the cohort. Typing coverage differed by locus: A, B, C, DRB1 and DQB1 were typed in roughly 620-630 donors, DQA1 in around 500, DPA1 in 606, and DPB1 in 400 to 480. In the later analysis, no new phenotypic data were used to find candidate immune exposures; instead, reliance was placed on TCR beta sequences and their occurrence across donors. To predict cytomegalovirus infection status, the study brought together high-throughput TCR immunosequencing, statistical association of individual TCRs with disease status, and machine learning. HLA typing covered class I and class II loci at four-digit resolution. Donor age, sex, ethnicity and CMV serostatus were compiled together with the repertoire data. The study aimed to test whether signatures of past pathogen exposure could be identified by cataloging public T cell receptors. Of the roughly 400 genotyped donors, about 80% fell in the genetic ancestry cluster associated with self-reported Caucasian donors. In a later genetic analysis, genome-wide SNP genotypes for 398 of the 666 donors were used, and that subset was treated as a discovery cohort. All discovery cohort repertoires had been generated using a single sequencing platform. The study used immunosequencing to profile the T cell repertoires of 666 subjects and linked those repertoires to cytomegalovirus serostatus.

Study-wide conclusions, independent of this receptor: Compared with equally common non-associated chains, HLA-associated TCR beta chains in a later analysis were more clonally expanded and had lower generation probabilities. The authors suggested that the approach could potentially be generalized to other disease states and immunological phenotypes. A further reported finding was that TCR beta sequences accurately predicted the HLA-A and HLA-B alleles for most subjects in the first cohort. In an earlier analysis of some 640 of the donors, most TCR beta V segments were observed in productive rearrangements about 87% or about 30% of the time, broadly matching IMGT annotations. Some IMGT-functional V segments, including TRBV6-2 and TRBV6-3, could not be told apart with the 87-base-pair reads, so those segments were excluded. According to a later analysis, TCR association rates differed among HLA loci, with DRB1 alleles showing the most associated TCRs and HLA-C alleles showing the fewest. At a false discovery rate of 0.05, a later analysis linked 15,000 to 20,000 TCR beta sequences to specific HLA alleles. A later genetic analysis associated a missense DCLRE1C variant with V-gene and J-gene trimming of TCR beta chains, and an independent cohort replicated the association. Because some donors lacked HLA typing at each locus, the association tests relied only on the typed subset. Sequencing depth was assumed to be roughly uniform across donors in the presence/absence analyses, though that assumption may not hold. A later analysis found that most CMV-associated TCR beta chains appeared HLA-restricted, with HLA associations seemingly driven largely by CMV exposure. A cluster of highly shared sequence variants was judged likely to represent a technical artifact of the sequencing pipeline. When HLA alleles, especially DR and DQ, strongly co-occurred, TCR associations were difficult to assign to individual alleles. A later analysis reported that several top co-occurrence clusters appeared linked to parvovirus B19, influenza, CMV and Epstein-Barr virus. A few of the identified cytomegalovirus-associated TCR beta chains were confirmed in vitro to be specific for cytomegalovirus antigens. Roughly 17 rarely observed V segments, including chromosome 9 orphons, were excluded from the earlier analysis of about 600 of the donors because counts were too low. Most TCR sequences were seen in very few donors, while some public TCRs were found in many individuals. In a later genetic analysis, fewer N-insertions in productive TCRs were reported among donors in an Asian-associated ancestry cluster than the approximately 670-donor mean. The study gave a list of roughly 150 TCR beta chains associated with cytomegalovirus. Immune exposure information for the cohort was limited to CMV serostatus. Correlated functional status among segregating V segments might be attributable to linkage disequilibrium, but an unknown experimental factor could not be ruled out. Cytomegalovirus status was reported to be diagnosed by the classifier with high specificity and sensitivity in both the original and validation cohorts. This cohort had only TCR beta chains sequenced, and the lack of alpha or paired-chain data limited which features could be detected.

A distance of 14 bases separates the germline ends of V and J, which lose 7 bases and 8 bases respectively. The CDR3 holds 12 amino acids from the cysteine to the phenylalanine. The sequence is cut down to CDR3 DNA, 36 bases in frame from base 1. CDR1 MNHNS and CDR2 SASEGT were looked up in the germline V gene. The TCR originated in a young woman in good health and CMV-seronegative. Sequenced sample: PBMCs. The rearrangement joined TRBV6-1 to TRBJ1-1; a tentative D call is TRBD1 (5 bases match). At the DNA level, the sequence is TGTGCCAGCACCTCGGGGGGACGGGAAGCTTTCTTT. Its protein reads: CASTSGGREAFF.